Below, 13 T cell receptor beta chains from the same sample are listed, as sequenced in a study of blood T cell repertoires in COVID-19. TCRdb's table, derived via immunoSEQ multiplex PCR, lists solely in-frame clones and lacks some. The table records some 230,000 clones, approximately 80% of them present only once. The sequenced sample consisted of peripheral blood. These receptor sequences come from a woman between 50 and 59 years old with acute or convalescent COVID-19.

This clone occurred once. V is TRBV27 and J is TRBJ1-1; 10 nucleotides agree with TRBD1. CDR1 and CDR2 (germline): MNHEY, SMNVEV (reference sequence). This CDR3 comprises 15 residues. J lost 5 bases, V lost 5 bases, and 8 bases had no gene match. CDR3 DNA: TGTGCCAGCAGTCGGCGCCGACAGGGGGCGACTGAAGCTTTCTTT. Amino acid sequence: CASSRRRQGATEAFF.

The chain carries TRBV10-3 and TRBJ2-5; TRBD1 matches at 9 bases. Germline-derived CDR1 and CDR2 are ENHRY and SYGVKD. This CDR3 comprises 14 residues. V lost 4 bases and J lost 1; bases outside the gene matches: 1. The CDR3 DNA is TGTGCCATCAGTGGGGGACAGGGCCAAGAGACCCAGTACTTC. The encoded protein is CAISGGQGQETQYF.

The CDR3: CASRDAGSTEAFF. The CDR3 nucleotides read TGTGCCAGCAGGGACGCGGGTTCCACTGAAGCTTTCTTT. This chain links TRBV28 with TRBJ1-1; D unresolved. CDR1 and CDR2 from the germline V gene are MDHEN and SYDVKM. The V end lost 6 bases, the J end lost 4 bases, and 12 bases lay between the germline ends. The CDR3 extends over 13 amino acids.

A remark on this clone: In the same sample, other DNA sequences code for this CDR3. The V gene is TRBV5-1, the J gene TRBJ2-1; D is uncertain. Germline loops: CDR1 SGHRS, CDR2 YFSETQ. The CDR3 length is 15 residues. Trimming took 0 bases from V and 0 from J, leaving 7 bases between them. In DNA, the CDR3 is TGCGCCAGCAGCTTGGGCACGAGCTCCTACAATGAGCAGTTCTTC. It specifies CASSLGTSSYNEQFF.

The chain recombines TRBV3-1 (or the pseudogene TRBV3-2) with TRBJ1-1; D might be TRBD1 (5 bases). Per germline, CDR1 LGHDT and CDR2 YNNKEL (reference sequence). This CDR3 has 14 residues. The V end was cut by 1 base, the J end by 5 bases, with 11 bases between. The CDR3 loop is CASSQVHGGTEAFF. CDR3 in DNA: TGTGCCAGCAGCCAAGTTCATGGGGGGACTGAAGCTTTCTTT.

Turning to this clone: The sample has other DNA sequences that encode this CDR3 too. The chain links TRBV27 to TRBJ1-1, with D possibly matching TRBD1 (5 bases). The V gene lost 6 bases and the J gene lost 7 bases, with 18 bases spanning the gap. Germline loops: CDR1 MNHEY, CDR2 SMNVEV (reference sequence). This CDR3 comprises 14 residues. The CDR3 reads CASRGRGTVYEAFF. CDR3 sequence (DNA): TGTGCCAGCAGGGGGCGCGGGACGGTATATGAAGCTTTCTTT.

CDR3 in amino acids: CASSLGTIANEKLFF. CDR3 coding DNA: TGCGCCAGCAGCTTGGGGACTATAGCTAATGAAAAACTGTTTTTT. The genes are TRBV5-1 and TRBJ1-4; D unresolved. Deletions cut 0 bases from V and 3 bases from J, with 9 bases between. Germline CDR1 SGHRS, CDR2 YFSETQ. The CDR3 length is 15 residues.

The rearrangement uses TRBV16 and TRBJ1-5; TRBD1 is a possible D gene (5 bases). This CDR3 has 15 residues. V was cut by 3 bases and J by 5 bases, with 14 bases left in between. The germline CDR1 and CDR2 sequences are KGHSY and FQNENV. DNA for the CDR3: TGTGCCAGCAGCCAGATGGCGGGGCCCTATCAGCCCCAGCATTTT. Translated, it gives CASSQMAGPYQPQHF.

The rearrangement uses TRBV11-3 and TRBJ2-1, with 9 bases identical to TRBD2. Trimming took 1 base from V and 0 from J; bases not matched to a gene: 7. Per germline, CDR1 SGHNT and CDR2 YENEEA. There are 18 residues in the CDR3. The CDR3 loop is CASSLVRGGRGSYNEQFF. DNA for the CDR3: TGTGCCAGCAGCTTAGTGCGGGGGGGCCGCGGCTCCTACAATGAGCAGTTCTTC.

This clone was picked up a small number of times. The genes are TRBV6-5 and TRBJ2-2; TRBD2 agrees at 7 bases. The CDR3 is made up of 15 amino acids. After removal of 2 bases from V and 6 bases from J, the junction contained 6 bases not matched to a gene. Germline values: CDR1 MNHEY, CDR2 SVGAGI. Here the CDR3 DNA reads TGTGCCAGCAGTTACGGACTAGGCGATTCCGGGGAGCTGTTTTTT. Translation: CASSYGLGDSGELFF.

This chain connects TRBV5-8 to TRBJ1-5; TRBD1 aligns across 7 bases. CDR1 and CDR2 (germline): SGHTS, YDEGEE. The CDR3 contains 16 residues. J lost 2 bases, V lost 6 bases, and 11 bases had no gene match. The chain's CDR3 is CASIRTDRVGNQPQHF. CDR3 DNA: TGTGCCAGCATCCGTACTGACAGGGTGGGCAATCAGCCCCAGCATTTT.

A few counts support this clone. The chain combines TRBV6-5 with TRBJ1-2; D is unresolved. The V and J ends lost 0 bases and 4 bases respectively, with 6 bases between them. CDR1 MNHEY and CDR2 SVGAGI come from the germline V gene. The CDR3 contains 13 residues. Here the CDR3 DNA reads TGTGCCAGCAGTTACTCGCGGGGCTATGGCTACACCTTC. It encodes CASSYSRGYGYTF.

This chain connects TRBV27 to TRBJ1-6; D remains unclear. Trimming removed 3 bases at V and 2 bases at J, with 5 bases between. The CDR3 extends over 14 amino acids. Germline CDR1 reads MNHEY; CDR2 reads SMNVEV (reference sequence). The CDR3 DNA is TGTGCCAGCAGTTTCGGGACCTATAATTCACCCCTCCACTTT. This encodes CASSFGTYNSPLHF.